This T cell receptor (beta chain) emerged from a study of blood T cell repertoires in COVID-19. Assay: immunoSEQ multiplex PCR; the TCRdb copy retains only in-frame clones and omits some. The sample consists of about 220,000 clones, over 70% of them appearing once. Germline values: CDR1 LNHDA, CDR2 SQIVND (reference sequence). The CDR3 consists of 11 residues. Trimming removed 3 bases from V and 6 bases from J, with 6 bases in between. The chain uses TRBV19 and TRBJ2-7; D gene ambiguous. Sequencing used peripheral blood. This clonotype originated in a woman aged 45 to 65 with acute or convalescent COVID-19. CDR3 DNA sequence: TGTGCCAGTAGTATCGGTGGCGAGCAGTACTTC. It is translated as CASSIGGEQYF.